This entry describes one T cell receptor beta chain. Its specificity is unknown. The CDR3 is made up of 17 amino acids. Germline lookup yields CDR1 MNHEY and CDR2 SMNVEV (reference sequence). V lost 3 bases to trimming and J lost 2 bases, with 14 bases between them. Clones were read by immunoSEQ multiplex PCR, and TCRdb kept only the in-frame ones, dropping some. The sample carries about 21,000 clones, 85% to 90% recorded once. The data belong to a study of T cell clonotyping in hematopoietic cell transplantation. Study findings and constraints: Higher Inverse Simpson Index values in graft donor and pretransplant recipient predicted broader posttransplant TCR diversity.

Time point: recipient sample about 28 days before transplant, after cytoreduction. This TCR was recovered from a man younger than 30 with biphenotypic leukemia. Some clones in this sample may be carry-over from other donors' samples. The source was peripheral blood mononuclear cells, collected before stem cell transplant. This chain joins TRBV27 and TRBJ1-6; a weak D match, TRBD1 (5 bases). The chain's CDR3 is CASSFRPLGPYNSPLHF. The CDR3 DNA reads TGTGCCAGCAGTTTCCGGCCGCTGGGGCCCTATAATTCACCCCTCCACTTT.